This T cell receptor beta chain was documented in a study of metastatic and nonmetastatic thyroid tumors. No treatment had been given to any patient before thyroid surgery. Via MiXCR, TCRdb re-called the PCR reads. Among about 33,000 clones, about 15% were seen once, and the ten largest hold approximately 5%. The CDR3 is 11 residues long. CDR1 and CDR2 (germline): SQVTM, ANQGSEA. A note on this clone: An end of the junction differs from the germline gene, which may be a read error.

This sequence was found in a female donor with papillary thyroid cancer or a benign thyroid nodule (not recorded which). Some clones in this sample may be carry-over from other donors' samples. The sample taken for sequencing was blood. This chain uses TRBV29-1 with TRBJ2-7; D ambiguous. CDR3 nucleotide sequence: TGCAGCGTTCAGACAAACTACGAGAAGTACTTC. This gives the protein CSVQTNYEKYF.